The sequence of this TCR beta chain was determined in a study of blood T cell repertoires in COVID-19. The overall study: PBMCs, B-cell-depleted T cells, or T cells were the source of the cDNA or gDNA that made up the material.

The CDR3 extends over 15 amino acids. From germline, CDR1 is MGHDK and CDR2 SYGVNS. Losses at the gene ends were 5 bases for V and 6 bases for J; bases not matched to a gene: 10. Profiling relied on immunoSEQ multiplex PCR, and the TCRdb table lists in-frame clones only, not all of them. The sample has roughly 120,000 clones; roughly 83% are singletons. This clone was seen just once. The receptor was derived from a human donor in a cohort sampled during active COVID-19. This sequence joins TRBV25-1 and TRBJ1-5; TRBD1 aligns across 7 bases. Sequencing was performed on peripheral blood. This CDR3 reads CASSRDSSATQPQHF. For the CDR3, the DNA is TGTGCCAGCAGTCGGGACAGCTCCGCTACTCAGCCCCAGCATTTT.